Presented here are 24 T cell receptor beta chains from one specimen sequenced in a study of blood T cell repertoires in COVID-19. Libraries were prepared by immunoSEQ multiplex PCR; TCRdb keeps only in-frame clonotypes and omits some of them. Here the sample spans 150,000 to 200,000 clones, roughly 90% being singletons. Sequenced: peripheral blood. These receptors originate from a man aged 55-75 years with active or convalescent COVID-19.

The gene calls are TRBV29-1 and TRBJ1-2, with 7 positions matching TRBD1. The CDR3 loop spans 14 amino acids. The V segment lost 6 bases and the J segment 3 bases; nucleotides outside the gene matches: 10. Germline lookup yields CDR1 SQVTM and CDR2 ANQGSEA. The CDR3 here is CSVRDTGVDYGYTF. CDR3 sequence (DNA): TGCAGCGTCCGGGACACAGGGGTGGACTATGGCTACACCTTC.

The chain uses TRBV27 and TRBJ1-4; D remains unclear. Germline CDR1 reads MNHEY; CDR2 reads SMNVEV (reference sequence). The V and J ends lost 1 base and 4 bases respectively, with 16 bases between them. The CDR3 length is 17 residues. The CDR3 reads CASSLFQSSPGNEKLFF. CDR3 nucleotides: TGTGCCAGCAGTTTATTCCAATCGTCGCCCGGTAATGAAAAACTGTTTTTT. Based on the CDR3 plus reference TRBV27 and TRBJ1-4, the full variable domain is EAQVTQNPRYLITVTGKKLTVTCSQNMNHEYMSWYRQDPGLGLRQIYYSMNVEVTDKGDVPEGYKVSRKEKRNFPLILESPSPNQTSLYFCASSLFQSSPGNEKLFFGSGTQLSVL.

The chain has TRBV12-3 or TRBV12-4 and TRBJ1-5; D possibly corresponds to TRBD1 (6 bases). There are 13 residues in the CDR3. Trimming cost V 5 bases and J 11 bases, with 16 bases left between them. The CDR3 loop reads CASSRGGIWAQHF. In DNA, the CDR3 is TGTGCCAGCAGTAGGGGGGGGATATGGGCCCAGCATTTT.

The chain joins TRBV10-3 to TRBJ1-6, with TRBD1 matching over 7 bases. The trim removed 5 bases at V and 6 bases at J, leaving 4 bases unmatched. Germline V gene sequence: CDR1 ENHRY, CDR2 SYGVKD. This CDR3 has 14 residues. In nucleotides, the CDR3 is TGTGCCATCAGTCTGACAGGGACTAATTCACCCCTCCACTTT. Its protein product is CAISLTGTNSPLHF.

The chain is built from TRBV30 and TRBJ2-7; tentatively, D is TRBD2 (7 bases). CDR3 size: 14 residues. The germline V and J ends were trimmed by 4 bases and 4 bases, with 17 bases remaining between them. Germline values: CDR1 GTSNPN, CDR2 SVGIG (reference sequence). The CDR3, as DNA: TGTGCCTGGAAAAAGAAGGGGGGGATATACGAGCAGTACTTC. It specifies CAWKKKGGIYEQYF.

This clone was seen just once. The chain has TRBV5-1 and TRBJ2-7; TRBD1 agrees at 7 bases. The CDR3 extends over 15 amino acids. Trimming took 0 bases from V and 0 from J; bases not matched to a gene: 3. Germline V gene lookup returns CDR1 SGHRS and CDR2 YFSETQ. The CDR3 DNA sequence: TGCGCCAGCAGCTTGGAGGGGACAGTCTCCTACGAGCAGTACTTC. The encoded protein is CASSLEGTVSYEQYF. Looking up the rest from reference TRBV5-1 and TRBJ2-7 gives the full variable domain: KAGVTQTPRYLIKTRGQQVTLSCSPISGHRSVSWYQQTPGQGLQFLFEYFSETQRNKGNFPGRFSGRQFSNSRSEMNVSTLELGDSALYLCASSLEGTVSYEQYFGPGTRLTVT.

This chain links TRBV5-1 with TRBJ1-1, with TRBD1 matching 9 bases. The V gene's germline CDR1 is SGHRS and CDR2 YFSETQ. CDR3 size: 14 residues. Losses at the gene ends were 2 bases for V and 8 bases for J; bases not matched to a gene: 7. The CDR3 here is CASSFLIGTGEAFF. CDR3 coding DNA: TGCGCCAGCAGCTTTTTGATAGGGACAGGGGAAGCTTTCTTT. Filled out from reference TRBV5-1 and TRBJ1-1, the complete variable domain reads KAGVTQTPRYLIKTRGQQVTLSCSPISGHRSVSWYQQTPGQGLQFLFEYFSETQRNKGNFPGRFSGRQFSNSRSEMNVSTLELGDSALYLCASSFLIGTGEAFFGQGTRLTVV.

J is TRBJ2-3 and V is TRBV6-5; 9 bases align to TRBD2. CDR1 is MNHEY and CDR2 is SVGAGI in the germline V gene. V lost 1 base to trimming and J lost 1 base; unmatched junction nucleotides: 0. The CDR3 has 15 residues. CDR3 DNA: TGTGCCAGCAGTTACTTAGCGGGGGGCACAGATACGCAGTATTTT. This gives the protein CASSYLAGGTDTQYF.

This clone occurred once. The chain employs TRBV19 and TRBJ1-2, with D hard to call. V was pared by 5 bases and J by 8 bases, with 18 bases between. Germline V gene data show CDR1 as LNHDA and CDR2 as SQIVND (reference sequence). The CDR3 is 14 residues long. The CDR3 here is CASSPLLGGYGYTF. The CDR3, as DNA: TGTGCCAGTAGTCCCCTATTGGGAGGTTACGGCTACACCTTC. Full variable domain (rest looked up from reference TRBV19 and TRBJ1-2): DGGITQSPKYLFRKEGQNVTLSCEQNLNHDAMYWYRQDPGQGLRLIYYSQIVNDFQKGDIAEGYSVSREKKESFPLTVTSAQKNPTAFYLCASSPLLGGYGYTFGSGTRLTVV.

The V and J genes are TRBV9 and TRBJ2-3; 14 bases are shared with TRBD2. Germline trimming cut 4 bases from V and 6 bases from J; bases unmatched to any gene: 7. The CDR3 has 16 amino acids. Germline V CDR1 and CDR2: SGDLS, YYNGEE. Here the CDR3 reads CASSTGLAGANDTQYF. CDR3 bases: TGTGCCAGCAGCACGGGACTAGCGGGAGCTAATGATACGCAGTATTTT.

This clone came up once. The chain links TRBV9 to TRBJ1-6, with 9 bases aligning to TRBD1. Trimming removed 4 bases from V and 6 bases from J; junction bases left unmatched: 11. The CDR3 loop spans 17 amino acids. Germline V gene lookup returns CDR1 SGDLS and CDR2 YYNGEE. DNA for the CDR3: TGTGCCAGCAGCCCGGGGGGACAGGGAGTGCCTAATTCACCCCTCCACTTT. Amino acids: CASSPGGQGVPNSPLHF.

The chain combines TRBV30 with TRBJ2-3; unclear D gene. Between the trimmed V and J ends, which lost 3 bases and 2 bases, there was a span of 12 bases. The length of the CDR3 is 14 residues. Germline CDR1 and CDR2: GTSNPN and SVGIG (reference sequence). The chain's CDR3 is CAWSRKQNTDTQYF. In DNA form, the CDR3 reads TGTGCCTGGAGCCGAAAACAGAACACAGATACGCAGTATTTT.

The V call is TRBV4-1, the J call TRBJ2-7, with D hard to call. This CDR3 contains 12 residues. Per the germline V gene, CDR1 is MGHRA and CDR2 is YSYEKL. The V end was cut by 0 bases, the J end by 7 bases, with 7 bases between. Written as DNA, the CDR3 is TGCGCCAGCAGCCAAGATAGAGCGGAGCAGTACTTC. Translated, it gives CASSQDRAEQYF.

DNA of the CDR3: TGTGCCAGCTCACCACCGTTAAGGACAGGGGGGACCTATGGCTACACCTTC. Its protein product is CASSPPLRTGGTYGYTF. The rearrangement uses TRBV18 and TRBJ1-2, with TRBD1 identical over 10 bases. The germline V gene encodes CDR1 KGHSH and CDR2 LQKENI. V shed 0 bases, J shed 4 bases, and the junction held 8 bases outside the gene matches. This CDR3 contains 17 residues.

V gene TRBV19 combines with J gene TRBJ1-1; TRBD1 matches at 10 bases. Trimming took 3 bases from V and 1 from J; bases not matched to a gene: 5. Germline lookup yields CDR1 LNHDA and CDR2 SQIVND (reference sequence). The CDR3 is 16 residues long. The CDR3 here is CASSIPGQGRNTEAFF. Here the CDR3 DNA reads TGTGCCAGTAGTATCCCGGGACAGGGGAGGAACACTGAAGCTTTCTTT.

The rearrangement links TRBV7-9 to TRBJ2-7, with 8 bases matching TRBD1. There are 15 residues in the CDR3. With 5 bases clipped from V and 3 bases from J, the junction kept 9 bases outside the gene matches. Germline CDR1 is SEHNR and CDR2 is FQNEAQ (reference sequence). The DNA for the CDR3 is TGTGCCAGCAGCCCACCGGGACAGGAGTTCTACGAGCAGTACTTC. It encodes CASSPPGQEFYEQYF.

The chain combines TRBV30 with TRBJ1-2; 7 bases fit TRBD1. The CDR3 spans 16 residues. The junction had 15 bases not matched to a gene; V was cut back by 4 bases and J by 4 bases. Germline lookup yields CDR1 GTSNPN and CDR2 SVGIG (reference sequence). The CDR3 DNA follows: TGTGCCTGGACCAATCCCGGGAGTCCAGGGGGCTATGGCTACACCTTC. It codes for CAWTNPGSPGGYGYTF.

This sequence joins TRBV30 and TRBJ1-1; 8 positions match TRBD1. The germline gives CDR1 GTSNPN, CDR2 SVGIG (reference sequence). V dropped 5 bases and J dropped 11; count of bases not matched to a gene: 4. There are 10 residues in the CDR3. CDR3 region: CAWDRGDAFF. The DNA for the CDR3 is TGTGCCTGGGACAGGGGTGACGCTTTCTTT.

The table lists this clone with a count of one. CDR3 DNA: TGTGCCAGCAGCCGGACAGGGTATGGTAATTCACCCCTCCACTTT. Protein product: CASSRTGYGNSPLHF. The rearrangement joins TRBV5-8 to TRBJ1-6; TRBD1 matches at 8 bases. This CDR3 spans 15 amino acids. Per germline, CDR1 SGHTS and CDR2 YDEGEE. Trimming at V came to 4 bases and at J to 6 bases, leaving 6 bases not matched to a gene.

J is TRBJ2-7 and V is TRBV9, with D possibly matching TRBD2 (5 bases). CDR3 length: 14 amino acids. CDR1 is SGDLS and CDR2 is YYNGEE in the germline V gene. V shed 4 bases and J shed 0 bases, with 11 bases lying between them. CDR3 coding DNA: TGTGCCAGCAGCCCAGCGGTTAGCTCCTACGAGCAGTACTTC. Amino acid sequence: CASSPAVSSYEQYF.

This rearrangement joins TRBV2 to TRBJ2-1; a possible D gene is TRBD1 (6 bases). CDR1 and CDR2 from the germline V gene are SNHLY and FYNNEI. This CDR3 comprises 17 residues. The V end was cut by 5 bases, the J end by 1 base, with 18 bases between. The CDR3 region is CASSTNHRVGSYNEQFF. The DNA for the CDR3 is TGTGCCAGCAGTACAAACCACAGGGTTGGATCCTACAATGAGCAGTTCTTC. Drawing the rest from reference TRBV2 and TRBJ2-1, the complete variable domain is EPEVTQTPSHQVTQMGQEVILRCVPISNHLYFYWYRQILGQKVEFLVSFYNNEISEKSEIFDDQFSVERPDGSNFTLKIRSTKLEDSAMYFCASSTNHRVGSYNEQFFGPGTRLTVL.

The chain combines TRBV6-4 with TRBJ1-6, with 10 nucleotides matching TRBD1. Germline-derived CDR1 and CDR2 are MRHNA and SNTAGT. V dropped 5 bases and J dropped 7; count of bases not matched to a gene: 11. This CDR3 has 17 amino acids. CDR3: CASSRTSAGQGNSPLHF. In DNA, the CDR3 is TGTGCCAGCAGTAGGACCTCCGCGGGACAGGGGAATTCACCCCTCCACTTT.

The gene calls are TRBV29-1 and TRBJ2-3; 8 bases are a match to TRBD2. V lost 2 bases, J lost 1 base, and 2 bases stayed unmatched. The germline CDR1 and CDR2 sequences are SQVTM and ANQGSEA. The CDR3 runs 14 residues. The chain's CDR3 is CSVELTSGTDTQYF. The CDR3 region has the DNA TGCAGCGTTGAACTGACTAGCGGCACAGATACGCAGTATTTT.

The rearrangement links TRBV5-1 to TRBJ1-2; 10 positions agree with TRBD1. Germline CDR1 is SGHRS and CDR2 is YFSETQ. The CDR3 has 17 amino acids. The J segment lost 4 bases and the V segment lost 4 bases, leaving 13 bases of the junction unmatched. CDR3 nucleotides: TGCGCCAGCAGCAAAAATAGCGGGACAGGGGAAGTCTATGGCTACACCTTC. Amino acid sequence: CASSKNSGTGEVYGYTF.